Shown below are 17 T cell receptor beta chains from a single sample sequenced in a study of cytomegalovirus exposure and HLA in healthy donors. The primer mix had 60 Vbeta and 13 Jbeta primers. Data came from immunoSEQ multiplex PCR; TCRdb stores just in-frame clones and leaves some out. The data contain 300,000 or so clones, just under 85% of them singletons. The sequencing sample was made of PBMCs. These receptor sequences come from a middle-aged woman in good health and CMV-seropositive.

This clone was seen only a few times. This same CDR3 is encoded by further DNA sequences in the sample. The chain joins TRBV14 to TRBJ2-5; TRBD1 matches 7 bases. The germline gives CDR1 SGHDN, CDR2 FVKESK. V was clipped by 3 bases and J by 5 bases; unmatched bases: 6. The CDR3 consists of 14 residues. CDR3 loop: CASSQDRLGETQYF. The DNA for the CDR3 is TGTGCCAGCAGCCAGGACAGGCTGGGGGAGACCCAGTACTTC.

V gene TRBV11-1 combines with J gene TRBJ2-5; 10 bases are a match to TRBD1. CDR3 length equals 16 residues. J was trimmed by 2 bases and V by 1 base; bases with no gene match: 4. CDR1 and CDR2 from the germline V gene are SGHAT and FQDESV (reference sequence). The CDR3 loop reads CASSLGAGQGQETQYF. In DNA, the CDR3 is TGTGCCAGCAGCTTAGGAGCGGGACAGGGGCAAGAGACCCAGTACTTC. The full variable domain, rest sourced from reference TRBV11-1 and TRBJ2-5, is EAEVAQSPRYKITEKSQAVAFWCDPISGHATLYWYRQILGQGPELLVQFQDESVVDDSQLPKDRFSAERLKGVDSTLKIQPAELGDSAMYLCASSLGAGQGQETQYFGPGTRLLVL.

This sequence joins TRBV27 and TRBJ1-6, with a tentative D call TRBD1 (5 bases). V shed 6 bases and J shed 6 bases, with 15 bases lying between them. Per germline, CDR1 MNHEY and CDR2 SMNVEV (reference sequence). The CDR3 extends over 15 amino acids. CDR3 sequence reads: CASRQERGSNSPLHF. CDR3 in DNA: TGTGCCAGCAGACAAGAAAGGGGTAGTAATTCACCCCTCCACTTT.

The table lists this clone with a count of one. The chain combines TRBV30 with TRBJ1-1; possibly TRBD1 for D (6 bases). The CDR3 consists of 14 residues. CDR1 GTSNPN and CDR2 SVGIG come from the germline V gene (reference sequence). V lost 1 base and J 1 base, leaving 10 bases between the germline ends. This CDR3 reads CAWSGDNRNTEAFF. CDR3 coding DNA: TGTGCCTGGAGTGGGGACAATCGGAACACTGAAGCTTTCTTT.

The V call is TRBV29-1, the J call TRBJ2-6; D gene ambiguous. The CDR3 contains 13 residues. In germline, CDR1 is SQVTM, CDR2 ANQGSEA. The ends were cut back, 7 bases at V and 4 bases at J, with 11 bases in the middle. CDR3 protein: CSARQVGANVLTF. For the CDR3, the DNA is TGCAGCGCCCGGCAGGTAGGGGCCAACGTCCTGACTTTC.

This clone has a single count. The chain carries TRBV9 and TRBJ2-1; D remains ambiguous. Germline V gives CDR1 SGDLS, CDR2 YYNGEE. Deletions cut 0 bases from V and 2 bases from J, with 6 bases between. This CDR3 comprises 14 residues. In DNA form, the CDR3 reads TGTGCCAGCAGCGTAGGGCTAGCCTACAATGAGCAGTTCTTC. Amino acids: CASSVGLAYNEQFF.

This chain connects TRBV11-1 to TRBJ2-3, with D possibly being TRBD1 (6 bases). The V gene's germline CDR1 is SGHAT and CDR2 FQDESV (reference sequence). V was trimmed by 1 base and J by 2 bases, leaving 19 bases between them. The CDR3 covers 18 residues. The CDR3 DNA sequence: TGTGCCAGCAGCTTAGGAATAAGACAGGTTACCTACACAGATACGCAGTATTTT. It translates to CASSLGIRQVTYTDTQYF.

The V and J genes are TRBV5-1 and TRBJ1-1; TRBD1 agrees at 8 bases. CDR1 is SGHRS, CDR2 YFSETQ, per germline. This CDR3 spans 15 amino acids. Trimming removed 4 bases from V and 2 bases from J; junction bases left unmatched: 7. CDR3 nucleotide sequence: TGCGCCAGCAGCCTCCAGGGACAGGCAAACACTGAAGCTTTCTTT. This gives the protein CASSLQGQANTEAFF.

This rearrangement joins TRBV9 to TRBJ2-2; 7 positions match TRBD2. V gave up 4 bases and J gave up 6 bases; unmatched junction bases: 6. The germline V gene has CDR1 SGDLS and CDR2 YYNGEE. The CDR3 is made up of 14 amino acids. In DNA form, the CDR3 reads TGTGCCAGCAGCCCCAGCGGGAAGGCCGGGGAGCTGTTTTTT. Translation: CASSPSGKAGELFF. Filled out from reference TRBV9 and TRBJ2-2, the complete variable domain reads DSGVTQTPKHLITATGQRVTLRCSPRSGDLSVYWYQQSLDQGLQFLIQYYNGEERAKGNILERFSAQQFPDLHSELNLSSLELGDSALYFCASSPSGKAGELFFGEGSRLTVL.

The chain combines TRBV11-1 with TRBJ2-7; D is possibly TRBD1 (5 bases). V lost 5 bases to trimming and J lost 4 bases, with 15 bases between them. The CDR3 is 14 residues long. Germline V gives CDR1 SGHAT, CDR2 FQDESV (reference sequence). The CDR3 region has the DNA TGTGCCAGCAGCCCAGGGTTAGGGGTGTACGAGCAGTACTTC. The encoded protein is CASSPGLGVYEQYF.

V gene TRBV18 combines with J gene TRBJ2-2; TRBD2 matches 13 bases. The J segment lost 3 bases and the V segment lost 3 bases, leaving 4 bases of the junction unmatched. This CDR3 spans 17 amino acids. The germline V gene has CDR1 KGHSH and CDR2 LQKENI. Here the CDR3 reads CASSPGLAGADTGELFF. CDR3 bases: TGTGCCAGCTCACCCGGACTAGCGGGAGCGGACACCGGGGAGCTGTTTTTT.

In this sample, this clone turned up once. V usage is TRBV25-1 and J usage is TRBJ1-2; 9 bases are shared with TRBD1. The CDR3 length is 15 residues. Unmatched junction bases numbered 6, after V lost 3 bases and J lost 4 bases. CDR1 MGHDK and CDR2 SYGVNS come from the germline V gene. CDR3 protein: CASSDLTGGPYGYTF. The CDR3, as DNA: TGTGCCAGCAGTGACTTAACAGGGGGCCCCTATGGCTACACCTTC.

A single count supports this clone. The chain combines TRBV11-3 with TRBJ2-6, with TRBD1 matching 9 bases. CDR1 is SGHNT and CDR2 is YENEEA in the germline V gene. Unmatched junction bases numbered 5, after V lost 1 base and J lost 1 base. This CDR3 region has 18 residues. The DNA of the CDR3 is TGTGCCAGCAGCTTAGGAGAGGACAGGGGTTCTGGGGCCAACGTCCTGACTTTC. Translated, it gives CASSLGEDRGSGANVLTF.

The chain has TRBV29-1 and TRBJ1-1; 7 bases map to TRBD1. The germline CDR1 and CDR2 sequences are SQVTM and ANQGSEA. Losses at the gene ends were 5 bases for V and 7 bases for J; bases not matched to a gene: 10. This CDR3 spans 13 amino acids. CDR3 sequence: CSVRGGASSEAFF. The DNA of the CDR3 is TGCAGCGTTCGAGGGGGCGCGTCAAGTGAAGCTTTCTTT.

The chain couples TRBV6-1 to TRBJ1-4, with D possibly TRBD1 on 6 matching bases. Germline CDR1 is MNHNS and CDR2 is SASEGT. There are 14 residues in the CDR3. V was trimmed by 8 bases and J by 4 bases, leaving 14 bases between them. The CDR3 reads CASSNRANNEKLFF. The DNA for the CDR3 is TGTGCCAGCTCGAACAGGGCGAATAATGAAAAACTGTTTTTT.

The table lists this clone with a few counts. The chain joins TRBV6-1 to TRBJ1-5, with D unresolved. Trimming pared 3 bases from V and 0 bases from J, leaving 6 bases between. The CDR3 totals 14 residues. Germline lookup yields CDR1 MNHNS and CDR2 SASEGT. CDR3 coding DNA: TGTGCCAGCAGTGAGCTACCTAGCAATCAGCCCCAGCATTTT. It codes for CASSELPSNQPQHF.

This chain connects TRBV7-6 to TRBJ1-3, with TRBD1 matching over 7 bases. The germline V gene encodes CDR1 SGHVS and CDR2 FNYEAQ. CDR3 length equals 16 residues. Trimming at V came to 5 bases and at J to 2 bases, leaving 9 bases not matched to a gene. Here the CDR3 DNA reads TGTGCCAGCAGCGTGACAGGGAAGGGGCCTGGAAACACCATATATTTT. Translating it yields CASSVTGKGPGNTIYF.